This passage covers 29 T cell receptor beta chains from one sample sequenced in a study of T cells after yellow fever vaccination. Each CDR3 protein gets one entry after TCRdb re-called the 5' RACE reads with MiXCR. The table has fewer than 350,000 distinct CDR3 sequences, around 4.4% seen once. The starting material was PBMCs, obtained 15 days after the yellow fever booster vaccination. Receptors were obtained from a man younger than 30 who received the YFV17D yellow fever vaccine.

The chain carries TRBV5-1 and TRBJ1-4; 7 positions match TRBD1. The germline CDR1 and CDR2 sequences are SGHRS and YFSETQ. Losses at the gene ends were 4 bases for V and 5 bases for J; bases not matched to a gene: 5. This CDR3 contains 14 residues. The CDR3 region is CASSPGGVNEKLFF. Written as DNA, the CDR3 is TGCGCCAGCAGCCCAGGGGGGGTCAATGAAAAACTGTTTTTT.

This clonotype was seen ten or more times. The chain is built from TRBV9 and TRBJ2-7; a possible D gene is TRBD1 (5 bases). V gave up 5 bases and J gave up 0 bases, with 9 bases separating them. Germline V gene lookup returns CDR1 SGDLS and CDR2 YYNGEE. The CDR3 contains 13 residues. For the CDR3, the DNA is TGTGCCAGCAGTGCCGACAGCTCCTACGAGCAGTACTTC. Encoded protein: CASSADSSYEQYF. The full variable domain, in which reference TRBV9 and TRBJ2-7 provide the parts outside the CDR3, is DSGVTQTPKHLITATGQRVTLRCSPRSGDLSVYWYQQSLDQGLQFLIQYYNGEERAKGNILERFSAQQFPDLHSELNLSSLELGDSALYFCASSADSSYEQYFGPGTRLTVT.

This clonotype has a count of ten or more. The rearrangement joins TRBV12-3 or TRBV12-4 to TRBJ2-7; no clear D gene. Trimming stripped 3 bases from V and 5 bases from J, with 20 bases between. There are 16 residues in the CDR3. Here the CDR3 reads CASSLGSSWPYDEQYF. The CDR3 DNA reads TGTGCCAGCAGTTTGGGTTCCTCTTGGCCGTACGACGAGCAGTACTTC.

In this sample, this clonotype turned up many times. The chain has TRBV4-3 and TRBJ2-2; no clear D gene. Germline values: CDR1 LGHNA, CDR2 YSLEER. The V end lost 1 base, the J end lost 4 bases, and 10 bases lay between the germline ends. This CDR3 has 15 amino acids. CDR3 nucleotides: TGCGCCAGCAGCCAAGCGAGCTTATCCACCGGGGAGCTGTTTTTT. It is translated as CASSQASLSTGELFF.

This clonotype came up many times. J is TRBJ1-1 and V is TRBV27, with unresolved D. Germline loops: CDR1 MNHEY, CDR2 SMNVEV (reference sequence). The V end lost 5 bases, the J end lost 5 bases, and 15 bases lay between the germline ends. The CDR3 is 14 residues long. This CDR3 reads CASSGATPGTEAFF. DNA for the CDR3: TGTGCCAGCAGTGGAGCCACCCCGGGGACTGAAGCTTTCTTT.

This clonotype occurred many times. This sequence joins TRBV19 and TRBJ1-5; TRBD1 might be the D (5 bases). V was cut by 4 bases and J by 3 bases, with 13 bases left in between. Germline V lookup: CDR1 LNHDA, CDR2 SQIVND (reference sequence). The CDR3 extends over 15 amino acids. The CDR3 spells CASSTSPGLNQPQHF. For the CDR3, the DNA is TGTGCCAGTAGTACCTCCCCAGGGCTCAATCAGCCCCAGCATTTT.

This clonotype has only a few counts. This rearrangement joins TRBV7-3 to TRBJ2-5; D tentatively reads TRBD1 or TRBD2 (5 bases each). The CDR3 spans 14 residues. CDR1 is SGHTA, CDR2 FQGTGA, per germline. Trimming removed 6 bases at V and 9 bases at J, with 20 bases between. CDR3 DNA: TGTGCCAGCAGTCCTACCGGGACCGAAGTAGCCCAGTACTTC. It specifies CASSPTGTEVAQYF.

This clonotype was counted between two and nine times. The rearrangement links TRBV5-1 to TRBJ1-1, with TRBD1 matching 11 bases. The CDR3 is 13 amino acids. V lost 3 bases, J lost 8 bases, and 3 bases stayed unmatched. Germline V gene lookup returns CDR1 SGHRS and CDR2 YFSETQ. CDR3 sequence: CASSYRDRGEAFF. In DNA form, the CDR3 reads TGCGCCAGCAGCTACCGGGACAGGGGGGAAGCTTTCTTT.

This clonotype was seen repeatedly, ten times or more. The chain carries TRBV6-5 and TRBJ1-1; D is possibly TRBD1 (6 bases). Between the trimmed V and J ends, which lost 6 bases and 6 bases, there was a span of 17 bases. Germline loops: CDR1 MNHEY, CDR2 SVGAGI. The CDR3 consists of 14 residues. The CDR3 DNA reads TGTGCCAGCAGAAACAGGGAAGTGATTGCTGAAGCTTTCTTT. Amino acid sequence: CASRNREVIAEAFF.

This clonotype was detected ten times or more. The chain uses TRBV6-5 and TRBJ2-5; D remains unclear. CDR3 length: 14 amino acids. The germline V and J ends were trimmed by 0 bases and 2 bases, with 7 bases remaining between them. CDR1 and CDR2 from the germline V gene are MNHEY and SVGAGI. CDR3 DNA sequence: TGTGCCAGCAGTTACTCGACTTCACAAGAGACCCAGTACTTC. Translated, it gives CASSYSTSQETQYF.

On this clonotype itself: This clone may be a read error of a much larger clone one base away. The chain employs TRBV6-5 and TRBJ2-2, with 10 bases that match TRBD2. The CDR3 has 18 amino acids. The J segment lost 0 bases and the V segment lost 6 bases, leaving 10 bases of the junction unmatched. CDR1 and CDR2 from the germline V gene are MNHEY and SVGAGI. This chain's CDR3 is CASSTRASGGSNTGELFF. The CDR3 DNA is TGTGCCAGCAGCACCAGGGCTAGCGGGGGTTCGAACACCGGGGAGCTGTTTTTT.

In this sample, this clonotype turned up many times. The V gene is TRBV7-6, the J gene TRBJ2-2, with 8 bases aligning to TRBD1. This CDR3 region has 21 residues. Per the germline V gene, CDR1 is SGHVS and CDR2 is FNYEAQ. With V trimmed by 1 base and J by 1 base, 17 bases remained unmatched. The CDR3 nucleotides read TGTGCCAGCAGCTTAGTTCATAGAAGACAGGACAGGGCTAAGAACACCGGGGAGCTGTTTTTT. This translates into CASSLVHRRQDRAKNTGELFF.

Note on this clonotype: A much more abundant neighbour one base away suggests this may be a read error. This chain connects TRBV7-2 to TRBJ2-2; D call uncertain. The ends were cut back, 1 base at V and 7 bases at J, with 13 bases in the middle. This CDR3 comprises 15 residues. Germline-derived CDR1 and CDR2 are SGHTA and FQGNSA. The CDR3 protein is CASSLDSGGNGELFF. CDR3 sequence (DNA): TGTGCCAGCAGCTTAGATTCAGGTGGCAACGGGGAGCTGTTTTTT.

This clonotype was observed at least ten times. The V and J genes are TRBV3-1 and TRBJ1-5; D is uncertain. The CDR3 contains 14 residues. Germline values: CDR1 LGHDT, CDR2 YNNKEL (reference sequence). Trimming took 1 base from V and 5 from J, leaving 9 bases between them. DNA of the CDR3: TGTGCCAGCAGCCAAGGGGTGAACGATCAGCCCCAGCATTTT. It yields the protein CASSQGVNDQPQHF. The full variable domain, completed using reference TRBV3-1 and TRBJ1-5, is DTAVSQTPKYLVTQMGNDKSIKCEQNLGHDTMYWYKQDSKKFLKIMFSYNNKELIINETVPNRFSPKSPDKAHLNLHINSLELGDSAVYFCASSQGVNDQPQHFGDGTRLSIL.

This clonotype showed up many times. The chain has TRBV20-1 and TRBJ1-4; TRBD1 might be the D (6 bases). CDR3 length equals 13 residues. Germline-derived CDR1 and CDR2 are DFQATT and SNEGSKA (reference sequence). The V end was cut by 4 bases, the J end by 0 bases, with 6 bases between. In DNA, the CDR3 is TGCAGTGCTACAGGGGCAACTAATGAAAAACTGTTTTTT. The encoded protein is CSATGATNEKLFF.

The rearrangement uses TRBV7-2 and TRBJ2-7; D might be TRBD1 (6 bases). Trimming left V 5 bases short and J 6 bases short, with 14 bases between. The CDR3 length is 13 residues. Germline V gene data show CDR1 as SGHTA and CDR2 as FQGNSA. In DNA form, the CDR3 reads TGTGCCAGCAGCGCAACAGGGTACCCCGAGCAGTACTTC. Translated: CASSATGYPEQYF.

The sample holds many counts of this clonotype. V and J are TRBV7-2 and TRBJ2-3, with 12 bases that match TRBD2. V gave up 3 bases and J gave up 6 bases; unmatched junction bases: 4. Germline assignment: CDR1 SGHTA and CDR2 FQGNSA. The CDR3 extends over 15 amino acids. CDR3 residues: CASSLTSGGRDTQYF. The CDR3 DNA follows: TGTGCCAGCAGCTTGACTAGCGGGGGCAGGGATACGCAGTATTTT.

This clonotype has ten or more counts. The chain recombines TRBV7-2 with TRBJ2-3; D is possibly TRBD2 (6 bases). The V end was cut by 4 bases, the J end by 5 bases, with 16 bases between. This CDR3 region has 15 residues. The germline V gene has CDR1 SGHTA and CDR2 FQGNSA. CDR3 nucleotide sequence: TGTGCCAGCAGCTCCCAAGCCGGAGCGGGAGATACGCAGTATTTT. It codes for CASSSQAGAGDTQYF.

This clonotype came up a few times. The chain joins TRBV10-1 to TRBJ2-3; 11 bases map to TRBD2. The trim removed 6 bases at V and 4 bases at J, leaving 15 bases unmatched. The CDR3 runs to 18 residues. Germline-derived CDR1 and CDR2 are WNHNN and SYGVQD (reference sequence). The CDR3 sequence is CASSEGQALAGGPDTQYF. CDR3 bases: TGCGCCAGCAGCGAAGGCCAAGCCCTAGCGGGGGGACCAGATACGCAGTATTTT.

This clonotype has a handful of counts. This chain uses TRBV7-6 with TRBJ1-1, with unresolved D. V gave up 1 base and J gave up 4 bases, with 10 bases separating them. Germline values: CDR1 SGHVS, CDR2 FNYEAQ. The CDR3 runs to 14 residues. CDR3 protein: CASSLEVGSTEAFF. CDR3 coding DNA: TGTGCCAGCAGCTTAGAGGTGGGAAGCACTGAAGCTTTCTTT.

This sequence joins TRBV7-8 and TRBJ2-7; a possible D gene is TRBD2 (6 bases). The CDR3 is 14 residues long. Per germline, CDR1 SGHVS and CDR2 FQNEAQ. V lost 8 bases and J 0 bases, leaving 14 bases between the germline ends. The CDR3 DNA is TGTGCCAGCGGGGTAGGGAGGTTCTCCTACGAGCAGTACGTC. Protein: CASGVGRFSYEQYV.

This clonotype was seen a few times. The chain recombines TRBV7-2 with TRBJ1-5; D gene uncertain. The CDR3 is 15 amino acids. The germline gives CDR1 SGHTA, CDR2 FQGNSA. The V and J ends lost 3 bases and 3 bases respectively, with 12 bases between them. CDR3 DNA: TGTGCCAGCAGCTTCCAACACGGGCCCAATCAGCCCCAGCATTTT. Translation gives CASSFQHGPNQPQHF. The complete variable domain, with remaining parts taken from reference TRBV7-2 and TRBJ1-5, reads GAGVSQSPSNKVTEKGKDVELRCDPISGHTALYWYRQSLGQGLEFLIYFQGNSAPDKSGLPSDRFSAERTGGSVSTLTIQRTQQEDSAVYLCASSFQHGPNQPQHFGDGTRLSIL.

Ten or more counts support this clonotype. This chain's CDR3 is CAISRDSSGNTIYF. The CDR3 nucleotides read TGTGCCATCAGTAGGGACAGCTCTGGAAACACCATATATTTT. The V gene is TRBV10-3, the J gene TRBJ1-3; 7 bases agree with TRBD1. CDR1 and CDR2 (germline): ENHRY, SYGVKD. The CDR3 extends over 14 amino acids. With 5 bases clipped from V and 0 bases from J, the junction kept 1 base outside the gene matches.

This clonotype occurred many times. V gene TRBV10-3 combines with J gene TRBJ1-5; TRBD1 matches 7 bases. The CDR3 is made up of 14 amino acids. V shed 6 bases and J 0 bases; nucleotides not matched to a gene: 2. The germline gives CDR1 ENHRY, CDR2 SYGVKD. CDR3 region: CAISGDSSNQPQHF. CDR3 nucleotides: TGTGCCATCAGCGGGGACAGTAGCAATCAGCCCCAGCATTTT.

This clonotype was seen only a few times. The rearrangement links TRBV7-6 to TRBJ2-1; 11 bases are a match to TRBD1. The V and J ends lost 4 bases and 9 bases, in that order; junction bases with no gene match: 11. This CDR3 has 16 residues. Germline V gene data show CDR1 as SGHVS and CDR2 as FNYEAQ. The CDR3 sequence: CASSWDRGRGKGEQFF. The DNA of the CDR3 is TGTGCCAGCAGCTGGGACAGGGGGAGGGGGAAAGGTGAGCAGTTCTTC.

This clonotype was recorded many times. This chain connects TRBV20-1 to TRBJ1-5; 12 bases agree with TRBD1. The junction had 15 bases not matched to a gene; V was cut back by 4 bases and J by 5 bases. CDR1 and CDR2 (germline): DFQATT, SNEGSKA (reference sequence). The CDR3 length is 18 residues. The CDR3 loop reads CSAISPGQGAMRHQPQHF. The DNA for the CDR3 is TGCAGTGCTATTAGTCCGGGACAGGGGGCCATGAGGCATCAGCCCCAGCATTTT.

This clonotype has ten or more counts. The rearrangement uses TRBV3-1 and TRBJ2-5, with D possibly TRBD1 on 7 matching bases. Between the trimmed V and J ends, which lost 3 bases and 4 bases, there was a span of 18 bases. This CDR3 contains 16 residues. Germline loops: CDR1 LGHDT, CDR2 YNNKEL (reference sequence). Here the CDR3 DNA reads TGTGCCAGCAGCCACCCCGCAGGGGGGATCAGAGAGACCCAGTACTTC. It yields the protein CASSHPAGGIRETQYF.

This clonotype came up many times. The chain recombines TRBV5-5 with TRBJ1-2, with D perhaps TRBD1 (5 bases). Trimming left V 4 bases short and J 4 bases short, with 17 bases between. The CDR3 is made up of 15 amino acids. Germline V CDR1 and CDR2: SGHKS, YYEKEE (reference sequence). The CDR3 sequence is CASSPGDPSPYGYTF. The CDR3 nucleotides read TGTGCCAGCAGCCCCGGGGACCCAAGCCCCTATGGCTACACCTTC.

This clonotype appeared many times. The chain uses TRBV4-3 and TRBJ1-1; no clear D. CDR1 and CDR2 (germline): LGHNA, YSLEER. The length of the CDR3 is 14 residues. Between the trimmed V and J ends, which lost 0 bases and 9 bases, there was a span of 14 bases. As DNA, the CDR3 is TGCGCCAGCAGCCAAGAATCTTGGGCAACCCAAGCTTTCTTT. It encodes CASSQESWATQAFF.